The clone carrying this TCR beta chain was detected once. One end of the junction varies from germline; a read error may be responsible. These data belong to a study of blood T cell repertoires in COVID-19. In the study overall: Collection of acute and convalescent COVID-19 samples took place in the United States, Italy and Spain. T cells, B-cell-depleted T cells, or PBMCs supplied cDNA or gDNA.

The CDR3 is 14 amino acids. The germline gives CDR1 SSHAT, CDR2 FNYEAQ (reference sequence). As originally analysed: Reference gene primer amplification gave estimated nucleated cell counts. The method was immunoSEQ multiplex PCR; TCRdb's version includes in-frame clones alone and lacks a portion of them. Clonal size and the V and J genes are those of that table, whereas D and trimming came from the DNA. The table lists 140,000 or so clones, 84% of them singletons. The sequence came from a man in his sixties with active or convalescent COVID-19. Material: peripheral blood. The gene calls are TRBV7-7 and TRBJ2-3, with D tentatively TRBD1 (6 bases). The CDR3 DNA reads TGTGCTAGCAGCTCTGGACAGAGCACAAATACGCAGTATTTT. Protein product: CASSSGQSTNTQYF.